This record looks at one T cell receptor (beta chain) sequence and its context. Assay used: immunoSEQ multiplex PCR; TCRdb lists only in-frame clones, some missing. The data contain about 54,000 clones, around 97% of them singletons. CDR3 length equals 11 residues. In germline, CDR1 is SEHNR, CDR2 FQNEAQ (reference sequence). V was trimmed by 4 bases and J by 6 bases, leaving 7 bases between them. The sample originates from a study of control samples from healthy donors and cancer patients. The gene calls are TRBV7-9 and TRBJ2-7; D is undetermined. The sample comprised blood. The clonotype was recovered from a woman aged 25 to 39 in good health. The DNA for the CDR3 is TGTGCCAGCAGCTCCCTGACCGAGCAGTACTTC. This gives the protein CASSSLTEQYF. The variable domain in full, with the rest retrieved from reference TRBV7-9 and TRBJ2-7, is DTGVSQNPRHKITKRGQNVTFRCDPISEHNRLYWYRQTLGQGPEFLTYFQNEAQLEKSRLLSDRFSAERPKGSFSTLEIQRTEQGDSAMYLCASSSLTEQYFGPGTRLTVT.